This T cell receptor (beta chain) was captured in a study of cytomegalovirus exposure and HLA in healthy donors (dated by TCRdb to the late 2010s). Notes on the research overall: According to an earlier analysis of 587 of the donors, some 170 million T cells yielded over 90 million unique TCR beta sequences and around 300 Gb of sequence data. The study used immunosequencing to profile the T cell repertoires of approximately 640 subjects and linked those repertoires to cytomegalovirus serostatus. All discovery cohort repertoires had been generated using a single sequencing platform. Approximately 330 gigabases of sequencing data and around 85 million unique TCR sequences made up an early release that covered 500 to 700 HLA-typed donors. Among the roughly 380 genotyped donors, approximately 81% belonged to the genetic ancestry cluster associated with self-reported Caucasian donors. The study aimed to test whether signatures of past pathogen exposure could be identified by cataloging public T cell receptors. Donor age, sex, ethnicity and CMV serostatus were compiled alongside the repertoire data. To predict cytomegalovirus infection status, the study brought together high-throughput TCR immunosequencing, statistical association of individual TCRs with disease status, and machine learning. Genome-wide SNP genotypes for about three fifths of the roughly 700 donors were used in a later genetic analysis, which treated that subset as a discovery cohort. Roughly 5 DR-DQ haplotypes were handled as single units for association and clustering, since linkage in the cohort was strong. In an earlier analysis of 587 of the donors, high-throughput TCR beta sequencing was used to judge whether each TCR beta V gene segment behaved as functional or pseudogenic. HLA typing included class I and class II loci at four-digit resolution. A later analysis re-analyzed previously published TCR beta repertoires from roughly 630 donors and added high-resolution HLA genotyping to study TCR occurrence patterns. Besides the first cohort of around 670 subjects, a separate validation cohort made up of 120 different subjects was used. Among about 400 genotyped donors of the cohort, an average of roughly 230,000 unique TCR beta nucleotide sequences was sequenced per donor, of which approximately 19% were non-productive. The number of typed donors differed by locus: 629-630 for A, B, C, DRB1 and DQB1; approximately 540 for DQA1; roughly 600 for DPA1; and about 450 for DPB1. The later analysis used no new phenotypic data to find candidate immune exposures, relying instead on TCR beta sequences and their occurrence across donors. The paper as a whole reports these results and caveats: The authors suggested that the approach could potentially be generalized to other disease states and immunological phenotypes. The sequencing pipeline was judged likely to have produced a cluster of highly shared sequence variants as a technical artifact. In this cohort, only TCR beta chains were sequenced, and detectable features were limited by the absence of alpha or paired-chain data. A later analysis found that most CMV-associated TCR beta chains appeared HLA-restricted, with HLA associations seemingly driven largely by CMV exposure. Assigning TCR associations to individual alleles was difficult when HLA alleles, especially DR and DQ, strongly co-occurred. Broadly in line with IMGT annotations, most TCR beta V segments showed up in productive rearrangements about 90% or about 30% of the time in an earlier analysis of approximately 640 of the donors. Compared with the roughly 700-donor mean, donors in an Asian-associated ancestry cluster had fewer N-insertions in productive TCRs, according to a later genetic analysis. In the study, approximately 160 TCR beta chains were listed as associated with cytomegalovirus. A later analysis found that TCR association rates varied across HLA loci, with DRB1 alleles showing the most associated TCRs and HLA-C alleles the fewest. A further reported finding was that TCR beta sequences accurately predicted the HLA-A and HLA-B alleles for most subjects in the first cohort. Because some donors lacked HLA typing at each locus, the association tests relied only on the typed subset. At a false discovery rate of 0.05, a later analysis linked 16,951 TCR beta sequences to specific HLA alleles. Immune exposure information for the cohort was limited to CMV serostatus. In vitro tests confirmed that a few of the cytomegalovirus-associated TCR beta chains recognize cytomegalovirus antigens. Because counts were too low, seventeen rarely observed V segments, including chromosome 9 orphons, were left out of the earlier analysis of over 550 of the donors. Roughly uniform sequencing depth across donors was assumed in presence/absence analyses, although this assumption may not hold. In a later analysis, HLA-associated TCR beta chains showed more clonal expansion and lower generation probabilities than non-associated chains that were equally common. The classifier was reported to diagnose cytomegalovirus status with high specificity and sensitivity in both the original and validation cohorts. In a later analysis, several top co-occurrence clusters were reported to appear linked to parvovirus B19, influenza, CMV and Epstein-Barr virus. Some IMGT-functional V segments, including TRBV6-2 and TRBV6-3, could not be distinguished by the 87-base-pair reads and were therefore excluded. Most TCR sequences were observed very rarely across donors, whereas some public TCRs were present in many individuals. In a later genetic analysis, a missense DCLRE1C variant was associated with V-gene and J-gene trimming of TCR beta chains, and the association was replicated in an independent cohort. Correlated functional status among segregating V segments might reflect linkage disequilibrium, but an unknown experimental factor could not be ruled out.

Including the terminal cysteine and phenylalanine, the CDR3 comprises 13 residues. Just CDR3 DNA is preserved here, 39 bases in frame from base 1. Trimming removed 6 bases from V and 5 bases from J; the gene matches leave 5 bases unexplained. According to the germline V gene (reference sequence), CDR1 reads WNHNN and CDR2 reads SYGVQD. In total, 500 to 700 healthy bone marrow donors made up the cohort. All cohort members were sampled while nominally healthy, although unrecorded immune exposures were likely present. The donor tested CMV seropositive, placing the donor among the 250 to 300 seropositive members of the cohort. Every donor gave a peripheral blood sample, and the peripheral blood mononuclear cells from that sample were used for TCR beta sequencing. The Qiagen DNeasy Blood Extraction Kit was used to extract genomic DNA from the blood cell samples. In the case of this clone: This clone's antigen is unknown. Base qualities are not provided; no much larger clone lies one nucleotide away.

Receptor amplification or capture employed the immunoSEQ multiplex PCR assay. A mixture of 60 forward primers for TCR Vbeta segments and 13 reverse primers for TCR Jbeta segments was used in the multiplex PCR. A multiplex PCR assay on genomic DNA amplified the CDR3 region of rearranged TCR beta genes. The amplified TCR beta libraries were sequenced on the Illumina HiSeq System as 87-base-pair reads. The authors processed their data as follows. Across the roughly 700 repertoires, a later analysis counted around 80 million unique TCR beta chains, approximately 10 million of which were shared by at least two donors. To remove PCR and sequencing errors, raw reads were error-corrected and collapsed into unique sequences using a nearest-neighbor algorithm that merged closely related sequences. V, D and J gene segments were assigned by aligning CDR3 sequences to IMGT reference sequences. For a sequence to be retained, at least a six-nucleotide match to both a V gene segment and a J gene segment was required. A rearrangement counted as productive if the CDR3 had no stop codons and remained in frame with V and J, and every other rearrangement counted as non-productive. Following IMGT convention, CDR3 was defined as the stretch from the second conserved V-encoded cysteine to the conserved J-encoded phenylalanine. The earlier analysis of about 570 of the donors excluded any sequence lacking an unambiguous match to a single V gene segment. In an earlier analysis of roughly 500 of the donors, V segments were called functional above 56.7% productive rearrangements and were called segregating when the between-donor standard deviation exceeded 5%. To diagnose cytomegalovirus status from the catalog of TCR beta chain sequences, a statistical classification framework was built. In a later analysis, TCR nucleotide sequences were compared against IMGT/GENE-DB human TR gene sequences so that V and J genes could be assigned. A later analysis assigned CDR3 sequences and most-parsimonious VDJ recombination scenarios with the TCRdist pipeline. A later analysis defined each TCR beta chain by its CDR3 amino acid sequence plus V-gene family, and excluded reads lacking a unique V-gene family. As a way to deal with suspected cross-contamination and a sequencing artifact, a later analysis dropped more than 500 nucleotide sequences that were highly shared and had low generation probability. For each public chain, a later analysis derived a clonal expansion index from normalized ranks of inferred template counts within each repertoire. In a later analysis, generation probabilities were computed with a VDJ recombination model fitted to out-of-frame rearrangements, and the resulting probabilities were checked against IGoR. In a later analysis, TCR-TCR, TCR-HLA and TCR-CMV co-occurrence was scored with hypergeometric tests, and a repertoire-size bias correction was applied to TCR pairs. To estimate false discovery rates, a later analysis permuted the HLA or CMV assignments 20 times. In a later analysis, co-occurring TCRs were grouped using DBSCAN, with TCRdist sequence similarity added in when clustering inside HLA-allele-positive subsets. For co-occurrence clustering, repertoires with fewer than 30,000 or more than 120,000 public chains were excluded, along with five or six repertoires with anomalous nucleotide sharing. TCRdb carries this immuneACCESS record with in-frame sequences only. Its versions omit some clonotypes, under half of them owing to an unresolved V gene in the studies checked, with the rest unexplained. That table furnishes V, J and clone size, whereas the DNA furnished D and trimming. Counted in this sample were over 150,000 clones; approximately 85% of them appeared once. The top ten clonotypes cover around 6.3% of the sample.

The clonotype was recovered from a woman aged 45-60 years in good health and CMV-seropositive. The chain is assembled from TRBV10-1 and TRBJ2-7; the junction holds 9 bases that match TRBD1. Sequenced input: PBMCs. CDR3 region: CASSLGQGNEQYF. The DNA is TGCGCCAGCAGCTTAGGACAGGGGAACGAGCAGTACTTC.